A selection of T cell receptor beta chains follows, all from one sample in a study of immune evolution from preneoplasia to lung adenocarcinoma. TCRdb's copy holds only in-frame clones and misses some; the assay was immunoSEQ multiplex PCR. The data contain 3,000 to 5,000 clones, over 60% of them singletons. Source material: FFPE minimally invasive lung adenocarcinoma tissue. These receptors originate from a person aged 65 to 85 with lung adenocarcinoma. Each CDR3 is given with its conserved first and last residue. Each record gives: V gene, clone size, J gene, D gene, CDR3 DNA, CDR3 protein. D genes are given only for firm matches. Clone size is stated in some rows and not others, as once, few, many or a class when expanded.

TRBV18	NA	TRBJ2-5	NA	TGTGCCAGCTCACCACTTCTAGCAGGACGCGAGACCCAGTACTTC	CASSPLLAGRETQYF
TRBV30	NA	TRBJ1-3	NA	TGTGCCTGGGGACCCTCTGGAAACACCATATATTTT	CAWGPSGNTIYF
TRBV19	NA	TRBJ2-2	TRBD1	TGTGCCAGTAGTGACAGGGGAAGGACCGGGGAGCTGTTTTTT	CASSDRGRTGELFF
TRBV18	NA	TRBJ2-2	TRBD1	TGTGCCAGCTCACCGTTCCACGTTAGGAGACAGGGGAGGACCGGGGAGCTGTTTTTT	CASSPFHVRRQGRTGELFF
TRBV30	once	TRBJ1-3	NA	TGTGCCTGGAAAAAGGCCGGAAACACCATATATTTT	CAWKKAGNTIYF
TRBV7-6	once	TRBJ1-2	TRBD1	TGTGCCAGCAGCAAAGGCAGGGGGCCGGATGGCTACACCTTC	CASSKGRGPDGYTF
TRBV29-1	NA	TRBJ2-7	TRBD1	TGCAGCGTTGAAGAGGGGCAGGGGGCCTACGAGCAGTACTTC	CSVEEGQGAYEQYF
TRBV27	NA	TRBJ1-2	NA	TGTGCCAGCAGTTTAGCAGGGGATGGCTACACCTTC	CASSLAGDGYTF
TRBV5-1	once	TRBJ2-7	TRBD2	TGCGCCAGCAGGGGACTAGAGGTGGGCGAGCAGTACTTC	CASRGLEVGEQYF
TRBV28	NA	TRBJ2-7	TRBD2	TGTGCCAGCAGTTTAGGGTCTAGCGGGAGGTGGTACGAGCAGTACTTC	CASSLGSSGRWYEQYF
TRBV11-2	NA	TRBJ2-5	NA	TGTGCCAGCAGCTTAATGAGCGCGGGTACGGGGGAGACCCAGTACTTC	CASSLMSAGTGETQYF
TRBV7-2	few	TRBJ2-7	TRBD2	TGTGCCAGCAGCAGCTACCAGCGGGGGGCCTACGAGCAGTACTTC	CASSSYQRGAYEQYF
TRBV5-8	few	TRBJ2-5	TRBD2	TGTGCCAGCAGCTTGGCCGGGCGGGGGACCCAAGAGACCCAGTACTTC	CASSLAGRGTQETQYF
TRBV21-1	NA	TRBJ2-1	NA	TGTGCCAGCAGCAAAGCGACGGCCCAAACCAACAATGAGCAGTTCTTC	CASSKATAQTNNEQFF
TRBV5-1	NA	TRBJ2-7	NA	TGCGCCAGCAGCTTGGGGCGGGGGCTTGACGAGCAGTACTTC	CASSLGRGLDEQYF
TRBV4-2	NA	TRBJ2-1	NA	TGTGCCAGCAGCCTCTATCATGGCGGGCTGAACAATGAGCAGTTCTTC	CASSLYHGGLNNEQFF
TRBV19	NA	TRBJ2-1	TRBD2	TGTGCCAGTAGTCCATCGGGGCTAGCGGGAGTAGGCGATGAGCAGTTCTTC	CASSPSGLAGVGDEQFF
TRBV9	NA	TRBJ2-4	NA	TGTGCCAGCAGCGTAGCGGAGGGAAACATTCAGTACTTC	CASSVAEGNIQYF
TRBV10-3	NA	TRBJ1-4	NA	TGTGCCACCTCCGACATGCGGGCTGAAAAACTGTTTTTT	CATSDMRAEKLFF
TRBV15	NA	TRBJ1-2	NA	TGTGCCACCAGCAGAGATCGGACCTATGGCTACACCTTC	CATSRDRTYGYTF
TRBV19	NA	TRBJ2-5	TRBD2	TGTGCCAGTAGTATCCGACTAGCGGGAGGCATGGAGACCCAGTACTTC	CASSIRLAGGMETQYF
TRBV29-1	few	TRBJ2-1	TRBD1	TGCAGCCTTACAGGGGGGAGTTCGAAGGGTGAGCAGTTCTTC	CSLTGGSSKGEQFF
TRBV30	NA	TRBJ1-1	NA	TGTGCCTGGAGTTACGATTGGACAGAGAACACTGAAGCTTTCTTT	CAWSYDWTENTEAFF
TRBV5-1	NA	TRBJ2-7	NA	TGCGCCAGCAGCACGGGGCATGGGGCGGGTAGCTACGAGCAGTACTTC	CASSTGHGAGSYEQYF
TRBV7-8	NA	TRBJ2-1	NA	TGTGCCAGCAGCTTAAGGGAGGCTGGCGATGAGCAGTTCTTC	CASSLREAGDEQFF
TRBV7-9	NA	TRBJ1-1	TRBD1	TGTGCCAGCAGCTTAGGGCAGGGGGCTAGGTTGGACACTGAAGCTTTCTTT	CASSLGQGARLDTEAFF
TRBV19	NA	TRBJ2-3	NA	TGTGCCAGTATGGCCGATAGAACAGATACGCAGTATTTT	CASMADRTDTQYF
TRBV5-1	NA	TRBJ2-7	TRBD1	TGCGCCAGTTCGGGACAGACGTCCTACGAGCAGTACTTC	CASSGQTSYEQYF
TRBV7-9	few	TRBJ1-2	NA	TGTGCCAGCAGCTTAGCTTTAGGGTTTGGGGCTGCTGGCTACACCTTC	CASSLALGFGAAGYTF
TRBV15	NA	TRBJ1-5	TRBD1	TGTGCCACCAGCGGGACAGGGTCACGGCAGCCCCAGCATTTT	CATSGTGSRQPQHF
TRBV5-4	NA	TRBJ2-1	TRBD2	TGTGCCAGCAGCTTGGTACTAGCGGCGGGTAATGAGCAGTTCTTC	CASSLVLAAGNEQFF
TRBV20-1	NA	TRBJ2-3	NA	TGCAGCCTCAATAGGGGGGATACGCAGTATTTT	CSLNRGDTQYF
TRBV27	NA	TRBJ2-1	TRBD2	TGTGCCAGCAGTCTACGACTAGCGGGGGACAATGAGCAGTTCTTC	CASSLRLAGDNEQFF
TRBV5-1	NA	TRBJ2-7	TRBD2	TGCGCCAGCAGCTTGGATGGGGGGGGAAGCGAGCAGTACTTC	CASSLDGGGSEQYF
TRBV11-3	few	TRBJ2-1	NA	TGTGCCAGCAGCCCTCTAAACGGGCTGGCGAATGAGCAGTTCTTC	CASSPLNGLANEQFF